Given below is one T cell receptor (beta chain) in context. Its antigen is unknown. Qualities for individual bases were not recorded, and no much larger clone is one base off. This record comes from a study of healthy donors' naive CD4 and CD8 T cells (dated by TCRdb to 2014 to 2015). Context from the whole study: Donors were selected to cover three age groups (20-25, 40-50 and 60-70 years, several each), with a mean age of 44, and half of the donors were female. For TCR alpha, a new primer set was designed to cover all functional IMGT alpha gene variants, and the remainder of the protocol was kept the same as the beta-chain workflow. Rearranged TCR alpha and beta chains from naive CD4+ and CD8+ T cells were sequenced in the study to test how TCR variation relates to lineage commitment. Peripheral blood mononuclear cells were collected from 15 to 20 healthy, unrelated individuals. Donors were HLA-typed by sequencing at HLA-A, -B, -C, -DRB1, -DQB1 and -DPB1 using the SBTexcellerator protocol, an ABI3130xl analyzer and SBTengine software.

General study outcomes and caveats: Taken together, V genes, J genes and CDR3 charge appeared to account for 10% to 15% of the variance in CD4/CD8 propensity, acting in a largely additive way. In both chains, CD4+ lineage was associated with a positively charged CDR3, and CD8+ lineage was associated with a negatively charged CDR3. The study did not directly address possible repertoire bias arising from homeostatic proliferation of naive T cells. Bias between naive CD4+ and CD8+ cells was reportedly observed for most V and J gene segments, consistently across donors and independently of HLA genotype. Alpha and beta chains were sequenced in bulk and could not be paired, so combined chain effects were not evaluated.

Cells with a CD4+CD8-CD45RO-CD45RA+ profile were isolated by FACS and defined as naive CD4+ T cells, and those with a CD8+CD4-CD45RA+CD27bright profile were defined as naive CD8+ T cells. Antibodies against CD4 (RPA-T4), CD8 (SK1), CD27 (O323), CD45RA (HI100) and CD45RO (UCHL1) were used for sorting. Sequences GTSNPN (CDR1) and SVGIG (CDR2) are obtained from the germline V gene (reference sequence). The CDR3 goes from the cysteine to the phenylalanine over 14 residues. The read is trimmed to its CDR3 DNA, 42 bases read in frame from base 1. V sheds 3 bases and J sheds 0 bases, leaving 12 bases between their ends. TCRdb shows the sequencer as 454 GS FLX Titanium. A previously published linear amplification protocol was used to build the TCR libraries, starting from around 550 ng of total RNA. Sequencing was carried out on the Roche/454 Genome Sequencer using Titanium chemistry. The study's processing was this. A total of fewer than 90,000 rearranged TCR alpha transcripts were sequenced from about five of the healthy donors. Duplicate transcripts were removed, and each unique TCR clonotype was defined by its CDR3 junction following IMGT nomenclature. In R 2.13.0, logistic regression modeled CD4 versus CD8 status on V and J genes, adjusting for donor effects, with Bonferroni correction for multiple testing. TCRdb reworked the public reads: Q25 trimming with fastp, MiXCR clone assembly, productive beta chains retained. Each entry merges the rows of one CDR3 protein and shows their most common DNA and genes. TCRdb's processing, not the authors' own work, is the source of the V and J calls. This sample gives about 180,000 distinct CDR3 sequences in total; about 70% of them show up just once. Together, the top ten hold 2% to 2.5% of the sample.

This receptor chain uses TRBV30 and TRBJ2-7; TRBD2 is possibly the D segment (5 matching bases). The receptor was isolated from a pool of human donors in good health; the sample pools cells from several healthy donors. The sample taken for sequencing was naive CD4+ and CD8+ T cells sorted from blood, pooled from several donors. The cell subset or site label, read with the paper, signifies: FACS-sorted naive CD4+ (CD45RO-CD45RA+) and naive CD8+ (CD45RA+CD27bright) T cells. In nucleotides, the sequence is TGTGCCTGGAGATTAGCGCCCAGCTCCTACGAGCAGTACTTC. Translation gives CAWRLAPSSYEQYF.